What follows describes a single T cell receptor (beta chain). The antigen remains unidentified. This sample stems from a study of CD8+ T cells in alopecia areata. RNA was isolated and reverse transcribed to cDNA, the sequencing template. The table came from immunoSEQ multiplex PCR; TCRdb's copy has only in-frame clones and leaves some out. The sample consists of 130,000 to 150,000 clones, approximately 60% of them appearing once. Study conclusions and caveats: Patients shared TCRs less clearly than mice did, possibly owing to HLA. When scalp samples are sequenced, resident alphabeta T cells of normal skin are also captured.

Sequencing used CD8+ T cells sorted from blood. The receptor's source is a human donor in good health.

DNA for the CDR3: TGTGCCAGTAGTCCACAAGCAGGGGTTTCGACTGAAGCTTTCTTT. Translated: CASSPQAGVSTEAFF. The chain has TRBV19 and TRBJ1-1; D may be TRBD1 (6 bases). The CDR3 contains 15 residues. Germline assignment: CDR1 LNHDA and CDR2 SQIVND (reference sequence). Trimming removed 5 bases from V and 5 bases from J, with 18 bases in between.